This T cell receptor (beta chain) was identified in a study of immune evolution from preneoplasia to lung adenocarcinoma. Points from the study as a whole: KRAS-mutant nodules had the highest T cell clonality. Top clone share appeared to fall from AAH through AIS, MIA, adenocarcinoma.

Comment on this clone: Its antigen remains unidentified.

Sequencing was performed with immunoSEQ multiplex PCR; in TCRdb, only in-frame clones are kept and a portion is missing. This sample carries several thousand clones, around 73% of them seen once, and the ten largest clones take roughly a tenth. Trimming pared 5 bases from V and 0 bases from J, leaving 14 bases between. CDR1 and CDR2 from the germline V gene are SGHDT and YYEEEE. This CDR3 contains 16 residues. Histologic diagnosis was independently verified by two lung pathologists. Macro-dissection enriched premalignant or tumor cells before nucleic acid extraction. This sequence was found in a donor aged 70 or over with lung adenocarcinoma. The sample was FFPE minimally invasive lung adenocarcinoma tissue. The chain joins TRBV5-6 to TRBJ1-4; D remains unclear. Written as DNA, the CDR3 is TGTGCCAGCAGTGCCCCAGGACTTTCAACTAATGAAAAACTGTTTTTT. Protein sequence: CASSAPGLSTNEKLFF.